Sequencing of this TCR beta chain was carried out in a study of blood T cell repertoires in COVID-19. Study details: Italy, Spain and the United States were the sources of the convalescent and acute COVID-19 samples. PBMCs, B-cell-depleted T cells, or T cells provided the cDNA or gDNA that made up the material.

The germline V gene has CDR1 SNHLY and CDR2 FYNNEI. The CDR3 sequence is 15 residues long. After removal of 6 bases from V and 5 bases from J, the junction contained 9 bases not matched to a gene. Some clones are missing from TCRdb's copy, which holds only in-frame ones; the method was immunoSEQ multiplex PCR. The sample consists of 220,000 or so clones, roughly 84% of them appearing once. The V and J genes are TRBV2 and TRBJ1-4; 7 nucleotides line up with TRBD1. The sequence came from an older woman with acute or convalescent COVID-19. Source material: peripheral blood. The CDR3 DNA reads TGTGCCAGCAGCCAATACGACAGGGTAAATGAAAAACTGTTTTTT. Its translation: CASSQYDRVNEKLFF.